Presented here are 24 T cell receptor beta chains from one specimen sequenced in a study of cytomegalovirus exposure and HLA in healthy donors. It was with 60 Vbeta and 13 Jbeta primers that the PCR ran. The data were produced by immunoSEQ multiplex PCR, yet TCRdb's version contains in-frame clones alone and is incomplete. The sample lists some 150,000 clones; approximately 78% were seen once. Sequenced input: PBMCs. The receptors come from a woman under 40 in good health and CMV-seropositive.

The chain employs TRBV5-1 and TRBJ2-1; D is possibly TRBD2 (6 bases). Looked up from germline, CDR1 is SGHRS and CDR2 is YFSETQ. There are 13 residues in the CDR3. V lost 4 bases, J lost 4 bases, and 9 bases lay in between. The CDR3 DNA is TGCGCCAGCAGCCCGACTAGATACAATGAGCAGTTCTTC. It codes for CASSPTRYNEQFF.

DNA for the CDR3: TGTGCCAGCAAAACACAGGGAATCGCCTACGAGCAGTACTTC. Its protein is CASKTQGIAYEQYF. The chain has TRBV6-6 and TRBJ2-7, with D possibly TRBD1 on 6 matching bases. The CDR3 totals 14 residues. V lost 7 bases and J 2 bases, leaving 15 bases between the germline ends. CDR1 is MNHNY, CDR2 SVGAGI, per germline (reference sequence).

This clone was seen just once. V is TRBV9 and J is TRBJ1-1; D ambiguous. This CDR3 spans 13 amino acids. Germline V gives CDR1 SGDLS, CDR2 YYNGEE. V lost 0 bases to trimming and J lost 2 bases, with 5 bases between them. The CDR3 spells CASSVVYNTEAFF. CDR3 coding DNA: TGTGCCAGCAGCGTAGTGTATAACACTGAAGCTTTCTTT.

This sequence joins TRBV2 and TRBJ1-3, with no clear D. The CDR3 extends over 14 amino acids. Germline CDR1 and CDR2: SNHLY and FYNNEI. V was cut by 6 bases and J by 2 bases, with 11 bases left in between. The CDR3 region is CASSPVLAGNTIYF. The CDR3 nucleotides read TGTGCCAGCAGCCCCGTCCTAGCTGGAAACACCATATATTTT. Full variable domain (missing parts from reference TRBV2 and TRBJ1-3): EPEVTQTPSHQVTQMGQEVILRCVPISNHLYFYWYRQILGQKVEFLVSFYNNEISEKSEIFDDQFSVERPDGSNFTLKIRSTKLEDSAMYFCASSPVLAGNTIYFGEGSWLTVV.

This chain joins TRBV9 and TRBJ2-2, with a tentative D call TRBD2 (5 bases). CDR3 size: 17 residues. With 0 bases removed from V and 7 bases from J, the gap between germline ends came to 19 bases. Germline loops: CDR1 SGDLS, CDR2 YYNGEE. CDR3 protein: CASSVDGYGGGGGELFF. In DNA form, the CDR3 reads TGTGCCAGCAGCGTAGACGGTTATGGAGGCGGTGGCGGGGAGCTGTTTTTT. The full variable domain, with the rest looked up from reference TRBV9 and TRBJ2-2, is DSGVTQTPKHLITATGQRVTLRCSPRSGDLSVYWYQQSLDQGLQFLIQYYNGEERAKGNILERFSAQQFPDLHSELNLSSLELGDSALYFCASSVDGYGGGGGELFFGEGSRLTVL.

This clone appeared a few times. The rearrangement links TRBV11-2 to TRBJ2-7; 10 bases match TRBD2. The V gene end was trimmed by 0 bases and the J gene end by 4 bases; junction bases not matched to a gene: 6. This CDR3 has 16 amino acids. Germline lookup yields CDR1 SGHAT and CDR2 FQNNGV. The CDR3 here is CASSLDLASGGYEQYF. The CDR3 bases are TGTGCCAGCAGCTTAGATTTGGCTAGCGGGGGTTACGAGCAGTACTTC. Drawing the rest from reference TRBV11-2 and TRBJ2-7, the complete variable domain is EAGVAQSPRYKIIEKRQSVAFWCNPISGHATLYWYQQILGQGPKLLIQFQNNGVVDDSQLPKDRFSAERLKGVDSTLKIQPAKLEDSAVYLCASSLDLASGGYEQYFGPGTRLTVT.

The CDR3, as DNA: TGTGCCAGCAGTTCGAGGGTAGGAGGTGGCTACACCTTC. Amino acids: CASSSRVGGGYTF. The chain employs TRBV6-5 and TRBJ1-2, with no clear D. The CDR3 sequence is 13 residues long. Trimming stripped 4 bases from V and 7 bases from J, with 13 bases between. Germline V gene sequence: CDR1 MNHEY, CDR2 SVGAGI.

CDR3 in amino acids: CASSQTYGQLNKYF. In DNA form, the CDR3 reads TGTGCCAGCAGCCAAACTTACGGACAGCTGAACAAGTACTTC. V and J are TRBV14 and TRBJ2-5; D is perhaps TRBD1 (6 bases). The CDR3 totals 14 residues. Germline V CDR1 and CDR2: SGHDN, FVKESK. The V end was cut by 2 bases, the J end by 12 bases, with 19 bases between. Variable domain in full (rest from reference TRBV14 and TRBJ2-5): EAGVTQFPSHSVIEKGQTVTLRCDPISGHDNLYWYRRVMGKEIKFLLHFVKESKQDESGMPNNRFLAERTGGTYSTLKVQPAELEDSGVYFCASSQTYGQLNKYFGPGTRLLVL.

The chain combines TRBV19 with TRBJ1-6; 9 positions agree with TRBD1. The germline CDR1 and CDR2 sequences are LNHDA and SQIVND (reference sequence). This CDR3 has 11 residues. The junction had 5 bases not matched to a gene; V was cut back by 10 bases and J by 13 bases. CDR3 bases: TGTGCCACCTCGGACAGGGGTCCCCTCCACTTT. Residues: CATSDRGPLHF.

The genes are TRBV6-6 and TRBJ2-7; D remains unclear. Trimming left V 11 bases short and J 3 bases short, with 14 bases between. The CDR3 has 12 amino acids. Germline lookup yields CDR1 MNHNY and CDR2 SVGAGI (reference sequence). The CDR3 is CAGTSVFYEQYF. The DNA for the CDR3 is TGTGCCGGCACCTCAGTCTTCTACGAGCAGTACTTC.

In the case of this clone: Relative to the germline gene, one junction end is altered; a read error may explain this. The chain employs TRBV7-9 and TRBJ2-7, with D perhaps matching TRBD2 (6 bases). The CDR3 covers 14 residues. CDR1 SEHNR and CDR2 FQNEAQ come from the germline V gene (reference sequence). CDR3 loop: CASSQSGGYTEQHF. The CDR3 bases are TGTGCCAGCAGCCAGAGCGGAGGGTACACCGAGCAGCACTTC.

The V and J genes are TRBV27 and TRBJ2-1; 8 nucleotides line up with TRBD2. The CDR3 covers 16 residues. The V gene end was trimmed by 3 bases and the J gene end by 2 bases; junction bases not matched to a gene: 6. Germline V gives CDR1 MNHEY, CDR2 SMNVEV (reference sequence). Here the CDR3 reads CASSFSGGPTYNEQFF. The CDR3 DNA follows: TGTGCCAGCAGTTTTTCGGGGGGGCCTACCTACAATGAGCAGTTCTTC.

The CDR3 sequence is CASSPLAGLTGELFF. The CDR3 region has the DNA TGTGCCAGCAGCCCACTAGCGGGTCTCACCGGGGAGCTGTTTTTT. The chain links TRBV11-1 to TRBJ2-2, with 9 positions matching TRBD2. CDR3 length equals 15 residues. The J segment lost 4 bases and the V segment lost 5 bases, leaving 5 bases of the junction unmatched. Germline CDR1 is SGHAT and CDR2 is FQDESV (reference sequence).

The genes are TRBV7-9 and TRBJ2-5; a weak D match, TRBD2 (5 bases). V was pared by 10 bases and J by 4 bases, with 16 bases between. CDR1 and CDR2 from the germline V gene are SEHNR and FQNEAQ (reference sequence). CDR3 length equals 13 residues. CDR3 nucleotide sequence: TGTGCCACCGCGGAGGATTGGGGAGAGACCCAGTACTTC. It yields the protein CATAEDWGETQYF.

In its sample, this clone was seen once. The chain is built from TRBV11-1 and TRBJ2-7; tentative D call: TRBD1 (6 bases). Trimming took off 7 bases at V and 2 bases at J, with 12 bases between the two ends. The CDR3 totals 13 residues. Germline V CDR1 and CDR2: SGHAT, FQDESV (reference sequence). Written as DNA, the CDR3 is TGTGCCAGCATCCCCCGGACAGCCTACGAGCAGTACTTC. It codes for CASIPRTAYEQYF.

A few counts support this clone. The chain carries TRBV10-3 and TRBJ2-2; D is perhaps TRBD2 (6 bases). Per germline, CDR1 ENHRY and CDR2 SYGVKD. V lost 0 bases and J 6 bases, leaving 8 bases between the germline ends. This CDR3 comprises 14 residues. The CDR3 is CAISESGGPGELFF. CDR3 nucleotides: TGTGCCATCAGTGAGTCGGGGGGACCCGGGGAGCTGTTTTTT.

The chain recombines TRBV4-2 with TRBJ2-5, with 7 bases that match TRBD1. The J call is uncertain, as TRBJ2-7 better fits the DNA end. CDR1 and CDR2 from the germline V gene are LGHNA and YNFKEQ. The CDR3 is made up of 15 amino acids. CDR3 DNA sequence: TGTGCCAGCAGCCAAGGGGGACAGCCCTCCTACGAGCAGTACTTC. This encodes CASSQGGQPSYEQYF.

V is TRBV23-1 and J is TRBJ2-7; 7 bases are a match to TRBD1. TRBV23-1 is treated as an ORF (open reading frame) with a function not yet certain. The CDR3 covers 16 residues. V dropped 0 bases and J dropped 0; count of bases not matched to a gene: 5. CDR3 sequence (DNA): TGCGCCAGCAGTCAATCAAGGGGACAGCTCTCCTACGAGCAGTACTTC. Its translation is CASSQSRGQLSYEQYF.

This rearrangement joins TRBV5-8 to TRBJ2-1; 16 nucleotides line up with TRBD2. J lost 7 bases, V lost 4 bases, and 8 bases had no gene match. The CDR3 runs 17 residues. CDR1 and CDR2 (germline): SGHTS, YDEGEE. Here the CDR3 reads CASSRHGTSGGVNEQFF. CDR3 in DNA: TGTGCCAGCAGCCGTCACGGGACTAGCGGGGGGGTGAATGAGCAGTTCTTC.

The chain joins TRBV5-8 to TRBJ2-1, with 9 nucleotides matching TRBD1. V trimming: 2 bases; J trimming: 7 bases; junction bases outside the gene matches: 7. Germline V CDR1 and CDR2: SGHTS, YDEGEE. The CDR3 extends over 15 amino acids. The CDR3 protein is CASSLQGADWNEQFF. For the CDR3, the DNA is TGTGCCAGCAGCTTACAGGGGGCGGATTGGAATGAGCAGTTCTTC.

This clone was counted a few times. V gene TRBV7-2 combines with J gene TRBJ2-1; TRBD2 matches at 12 bases. Per germline, CDR1 SGHTA and CDR2 FQGNSA. This CDR3 comprises 17 residues. V lost 0 bases, J lost 9 bases, and 9 bases stayed unmatched. The CDR3 nucleotides read TGTGCCAGCAGCTTAGCTCTAGCGGGGGGGTGGACTGGTGAGCAGTTCTTC. It is translated as CASSLALAGGWTGEQFF.

CDR3 coding DNA: TGTGCCAGCAGCGCAGCACAGGGGAACACTGAAGCTTTCTTT. Protein: CASSAAQGNTEAFF. This chain connects TRBV7-6 to TRBJ1-1, with a tentative D call TRBD1 (6 bases). The CDR3 length is 14 residues. The germline V gene encodes CDR1 SGHVS and CDR2 FNYEAQ. V lost 5 bases to trimming and J lost 1 base, with 11 bases between them.

This clone has a handful of counts. CDR3 residues: CASSPRTATDTQYF. CDR3 bases: TGCGCCAGCAGCCCCAGGACAGCAACAGATACGCAGTATTTT. The genes are TRBV5-1 and TRBJ2-3; tentatively, D is TRBD1 (6 bases). The germline V gene encodes CDR1 SGHRS and CDR2 YFSETQ. The CDR3 covers 14 residues. V gave up 4 bases and J gave up 3 bases, with 12 bases separating them.

Concerning this clone itself: At one end, the junction sequence differs from germline, possibly due to a read error. The chain carries TRBV7-9 and TRBJ1-4; 10 bases line up with TRBD1. The CDR3 is 16 amino acids. The V gene's germline CDR1 is SEHNR and CDR2 FQNEAQ (reference sequence). The DNA for the CDR3 is TGTTCCAGCAGCTTATTGCTCCGGGACAGGGGAATCAAACTGTTTTTT. Protein: CSSSLLLRDRGIKLFF.